This is a list of T cell receptor beta chains from one sample in a study of TIL therapy for anti-PD-1-resistant metastatic lung cancer. Clones were read by immunoSEQ multiplex PCR, and TCRdb kept only the in-frame ones, dropping some. This sample has about 50,000 clones, with about two thirds found just once. The sample was tumor tissue, taken at baseline. These receptors came from a person between 25 and 80 years old with non-small cell lung cancer. CDR3s include the opening cysteine and the closing phenylalanine or tryptophan. Each record gives: V gene, J gene, D gene, clone size, CDR3 DNA, CDR3 protein. A D gene is named only where the DNA matches it firmly. Only part of the rows carry a size: once, few, many, or a class if the clone is expanded.

V: TRBV18; J: TRBJ2-5; D: -; size: once; DNA: TGTGCCAGCTCAATGTCGGTCCCCCCGGGGGAGACCCAGTACTTC; CDR3: CASSMSVPPGETQYF
V: TRBV29-1; J: TRBJ1-5; D: TRBD1; size: -; DNA: TGCAGCGTTGGCTGGCAGGGGGCTGTAGTCAATCAGCCCCAGCATTTT; CDR3: CSVGWQGAVVNQPQHF
V: TRBV19; J: TRBJ2-5; D: -; size: -; DNA: TGTGCCAGTAGTATGGGAGGCAGGAGGGGAGAGACCCAGTACTTC; CDR3: CASSMGGRRGETQYF
V: TRBV5-6; J: TRBJ2-5; D: TRBD2; size: -; DNA: TGTGCCAGCAGTCTACCGGGACTAGGGTATCAAGAGACCCAGTACTTC; CDR3: CASSLPGLGYQETQYF
V: TRBV19; J: TRBJ2-2; D: TRBD1; size: once; DNA: TGTGCCAGTATTGCGACAGGGGCGGTCGGGGAGCTGTTTTTT; CDR3: CASIATGAVGELFF
V: TRBV19; J: TRBJ1-2; D: -; size: -; DNA: TGTGCCAGTAGTTCCTCCGCCAGCCGTTATGGCTACACCTTC; CDR3: CASSSSASRYGYTF
V: TRBV11-2; J: TRBJ1-5; D: -; size: once; DNA: TGTGCCAGCAGCTTAAGAGGGGGGAATCAGCCCCAGCATTTT; CDR3: CASSLRGGNQPQHF
V: TRBV29-1; J: TRBJ2-2; D: TRBD1; size: -; DNA: TGCAGCGTGGGGGACAGGGCGAACACCGGGGAGCTGTTTTTT; CDR3: CSVGDRANTGELFF
V: TRBV7-9; J: TRBJ1-1; D: -; size: -; DNA: TGTGCCAGCAGCTTCGCAGGGGTGAACACTGAAGCTTTCTTT; CDR3: CASSFAGVNTEAFF
V: TRBV6-1; J: TRBJ1-2; D: TRBD1; size: -; DNA: TGTGCCGCACAGATAAGGGGGCTTCGGGGCTACACCTTC; CDR3: CAAQIRGLRGYTF
V: TRBV11-2; J: TRBJ1-2; D: -; size: -; DNA: TGTGCCAGCAGCCCCTCGGGGTACTATGGCTACACCTTC; CDR3: CASSPSGYYGYTF
V: TRBV29-1; J: TRBJ2-3; D: TRBD2; size: -; DNA: TGCAGCTCGGGGGGGGGAAGTGGAGATACGCAGTATTTT; CDR3: CSSGGGSGDTQYF
V: TRBV6-1; J: TRBJ2-1; D: -; size: -; DNA: TGTGCCAGCAGTATGGACATCTCCTACAATGAGCAGTTCTTC; CDR3: CASSMDISYNEQFF
V: TRBV28; J: TRBJ1-2; D: -; size: -; DNA: TGTGCCAGCAGTTTGGCCCGCGGAGGGAACTATGGCTACACCTTC; CDR3: CASSLARGGNYGYTF
V: TRBV5-6; J: TRBJ2-1; D: TRBD2; size: -; DNA: TGTGCCAGCAGCCCGCCGGGACTAGCGGGAGGAGGATCCTACAATGAGCAGTTCTTC; CDR3: CASSPPGLAGGGSYNEQFF
V: TRBV4-3; J: TRBJ2-7; D: TRBD2; size: -; DNA: TGCGCCAGCAGCCAAGAGGCTAGCGGGAGTTACGAGCAGTACTTC; CDR3: CASSQEASGSYEQYF
V: TRBV15; J: TRBJ1-2; D: TRBD1; size: few; DNA: TGTGCCACCAGCAGAGATGGGACAGGGGCATTCTATGGCTACACCTTC; CDR3: CATSRDGTGAFYGYTF
V: TRBV7-8; J: TRBJ2-2; D: -; size: -; DNA: TGTGCCAGCAGCTTAGGTTTGAACACCGGGGAGCTGTTTTTT; CDR3: CASSLGLNTGELFF
V: TRBV7-7; J: TRBJ2-5; D: -; size: -; DNA: TGTGCCAGCAGCTTAAGGGGTGGGGAGACCCAGTACTTC; CDR3: CASSLRGGETQYF
V: TRBV30; J: TRBJ2-2; D: -; size: few; DNA: TGTGCCTGGAGTGTACAGAGCGGCGGGGAGCTGTTTTTT; CDR3: CAWSVQSGGELFF
V: TRBV28; J: TRBJ1-5; D: TRBD1; size: -; DNA: TGTGCCAGCAGGAAAGGGACAGGGTATCAGCCCCAGCATTTT; CDR3: CASRKGTGYQPQHF
V: TRBV4-1; J: TRBJ2-1; D: -; size: -; DNA: TGCGCCAGCAGCCCCTCAGCGCCCACATCGGGCAATGAGCAGTTCTTC; CDR3: CASSPSAPTSGNEQFF
V: TRBV28; J: TRBJ2-7; D: -; size: -; DNA: TGTGCCAGCGGGCTCACAGGGATGTCCTACGAGCAGTACTTC; CDR3: CASGLTGMSYEQYF
V: TRBV28; J: TRBJ1-5; D: -; size: -; DNA: TGTGCCAGCAGTTTTGCAGGGCAAATTCGCAATCAGCCCCAGCATTTT; CDR3: CASSFAGQIRNQPQHF
V: TRBV28; J: TRBJ1-5; D: -; size: -; DNA: TGTGCCAGCAGTTTATGGGGGGCAGGTCAGCCCCAGCATTTT; CDR3: CASSLWGAGQPQHF
V: TRBV6-1; J: TRBJ1-6; D: TRBD1; size: -; DNA: TGTGCCAGCAGTGGACAGGGTGGTAGTAATTCACCCCTCCACTTT; CDR3: CASSGQGGSNSPLHF
V: TRBV19; J: TRBJ1-6; D: -; size: once; DNA: TGTGCCAGTATGAAACAATATAATTCACCCCTCCACTTT; CDR3: CASMKQYNSPLHF
V: TRBV19; J: TRBJ1-5; D: -; size: -; DNA: TGTGCCAGTAGCCAATCAACATGGCAGCCCCAGCATTTT; CDR3: CASSQSTWQPQHF
V: TRBV5-4; J: TRBJ2-6; D: TRBD1; size: few; DNA: TGTGCCAGCAGCTGGACCGGGACAGCCTTCGACTCTGGGGCCAACGTCCTGACTTTC; CDR3: CASSWTGTAFDSGANVLTF
V: TRBV7-2; J: TRBJ2-6; D: -; size: -; DNA: TGTGCCAGCAGCTCCACCCACAGGGGGGCCAACGTCCTGACTTTC; CDR3: CASSSTHRGANVLTF
V: TRBV5-4; J: TRBJ2-5; D: -; size: -; DNA: TGTGCCAGCAGCTTGGGGTCGGGTAGCCGGGAGACCCAGTACTTC; CDR3: CASSLGSGSRETQYF
V: TRBV6-5; J: TRBJ1-6; D: -; size: few; DNA: TGTGCCAGCAGTTACTGGGCTCGGGGACAAAATTCACCCCTCCACTTT; CDR3: CASSYWARGQNSPLHF
V: TRBV30; J: TRBJ1-2; D: -; size: -; DNA: TGTGCCTGGAGTGTACATGGGGACGGTGGCTACACCTTC; CDR3: CAWSVHGDGGYTF
V: TRBV28; J: TRBJ1-1; D: -; size: few; DNA: TGTGCCAGCAGTTTAAGCAGGGGCTCGGGCACTGAAGCTTTCTTT; CDR3: CASSLSRGSGTEAFF
V: TRBV27; J: TRBJ2-7; D: TRBD1; size: -; DNA: TGTGCCAGCAGTTTAGGAGACAGGGGCCTATCCTACGAGCAGTACTTC; CDR3: CASSLGDRGLSYEQYF
V: TRBV29-1; J: TRBJ1-1; D: -; size: -; DNA: TGCAGCGCCCAACTCGCGGTAGGCAGGGAAGCTTTCTTT; CDR3: CSAQLAVGREAFF
V: TRBV6-6; J: TRBJ2-7; D: -; size: -; DNA: TGTGCCAGCAGTTACGGGACAAACTCCTACGAGCAGTACTTC; CDR3: CASSYGTNSYEQYF
V: TRBV11-2; J: TRBJ1-2; D: -; size: -; DNA: TGTGCCAGCAGCTTAGTCGGCAGCAACTATGGCTACACCTTC; CDR3: CASSLVGSNYGYTF
V: TRBV19; J: TRBJ2-1; D: TRBD2; size: -; DNA: TGTGCCAGTAGTTGGACTAGCGGACACAATGAGCAGTTCTTC; CDR3: CASSWTSGHNEQFF
V: TRBV4-3; J: TRBJ2-3; D: -; size: -; DNA: TGCGCCAGCAGCCAAGAGAAAATTAGCACAGATACGCAGTATTTT; CDR3: CASSQEKISTDTQYF
V: TRBV18; J: TRBJ1-1; D: -; size: -; DNA: TGTGCCAGCTTCGGGGCAGCGAACACTGAAGCTTTCTTT; CDR3: CASFGAANTEAFF
V: TRBV6-6; J: TRBJ1-1; D: -; size: -; DNA: TGTGCCAGCAGTTACTCGAAAGGGCCGGGGAACACTGAAGCTTTCTTT; CDR3: CASSYSKGPGNTEAFF
V: TRBV7-8; J: TRBJ1-2; D: TRBD1; size: -; DNA: TGTGCCAGCAGCTTAGGGACAGGGTACTATGGCTACACCTTC; CDR3: CASSLGTGYYGYTF
V: TRBV6-6; J: TRBJ2-7; D: -; size: once; DNA: TGTGCCAGCAGTTACACAGGCTCCTACGAGCAGTACTTC; CDR3: CASSYTGSYEQYF
V: TRBV14; J: TRBJ1-2; D: -; size: -; DNA: TGTGCCAGCAGCCCCGCCGGGGCCCCTGGCTACACCTTC; CDR3: CASSPAGAPGYTF
V: TRBV5-1; J: TRBJ2-3; D: -; size: -; DNA: TGCGCCAGCAGCTTTGGGTGGACGGGGTCAGATACGCAGTATTTT; CDR3: CASSFGWTGSDTQYF
V: TRBV28; J: TRBJ2-7; D: -; size: -; DNA: TGTGCCAGCAGTTCTCCCTACGAGCAGTACTTC; CDR3: CASSSPYEQYF
V: TRBV7-9; J: TRBJ2-5; D: TRBD2; size: few; DNA: TGTGCCAGCAGCAGAAGACTAGCGGGGGGGCTCGAAGAGACCCAGTACTTC; CDR3: CASSRRLAGGLEETQYF
V: TRBV2; J: TRBJ1-5; D: -; size: few; DNA: TGTGCCAGCAGGGAATATAGCAATCAGCCCCAGCATTTT; CDR3: CASREYSNQPQHF
V: TRBV6-6; J: TRBJ2-3; D: -; size: -; DNA: TGTGCCAGCAGTAGGCTGGGGCCCGATACGCAGTATTTT; CDR3: CASSRLGPDTQYF
V: TRBV30; J: TRBJ1-4; D: TRBD1; size: -; DNA: TGTGCCTGGAGTCTCCCCAGGGGGAGGTCCGTGGAAAAACTGTTTTTT; CDR3: CAWSLPRGRSVEKLFF
V: TRBV7-9; J: TRBJ1-5; D: TRBD1; size: -; DNA: TGTGCCAGCAGCTCCAGCGGACAGGGCAATCAGCCCCAGCATTTT; CDR3: CASSSSGQGNQPQHF
V: TRBV5-8; J: TRBJ2-7; D: -; size: -; DNA: TGTGCCAGCACCCCAGGGGCAGGGAGGTACGAGCAGTACTTC; CDR3: CASTPGAGRYEQYF
V: TRBV29-1; J: TRBJ1-2; D: -; size: -; DNA: TGCAGCGTTGAATGGGACCTGGGGTTCTATGGCTACACCTTC; CDR3: CSVEWDLGFYGYTF